The following is a T cell receptor (beta chain) sequence with its context. Its specificity is unknown. Method: immunoSEQ multiplex PCR; TCRdb's copy keeps in-frame clones and lacks some. The sample includes over 50,000 clones, around 86% seen only once; the top ten take 0.85% to 0.95%. The sample originates from a study of memory CD4+ T cells and cytomegalovirus serostatus. The CDR3 totals 12 residues. V was clipped by 7 bases and J by 3 bases, with 9 bases between them. Germline V gene sequence: CDR1 MDHEN, CDR2 SYDVKM. Points from the study as a whole: CD4+ memory repertoires contained about two fifths of the 164 reported CMV TCRbeta sequences.

Single viable CD3+CD4+CD8-CD45RO+ cells were sorted as the memory CD4+ T cells. The V call is TRBV28, the J call TRBJ2-5; no reliable D call. What was sequenced was memory CD4+ T cells from blood. The receptor's source is an adult in good health and CMV-seronegative. DNA of the CDR3: TGTGCCAGCAACGGAGTAGAAGAGACCCAGTACTTC. Translation: CASNGVEETQYF.